This T cell receptor (beta chain) was obtained from a study of PD-1 blockade in mismatch repair-deficient tumors. Study-level information: Patients had 12 to 13 mismatch repair-deficient cancer types and were previously treated and progressing.

Details on this clone: Its antigen remains unidentified.

The CDR3 covers 15 residues. With 5 bases clipped from V and 3 bases from J, the junction kept 10 bases outside the gene matches. Per the germline V gene, CDR1 is LGHNT and CDR2 is FRNRAP. TCRdb's copy holds only in-frame clones and misses some; the assay was immunoSEQ multiplex PCR. This table holds roughly 130,000 clones, about 90% found once. Mismatch repair deficiency was confirmed in all patients, by PCR or immunohistochemistry. TCRs were sequenced from a few patients responding to pembrolizumab. Broader study findings: Tumor-resident clones, often absent from pretreatment blood, expanded after pembrolizumab and then contracted.

Sequences were derived from peripheral blood, sampled 72 weeks after starting pembrolizumab. J is TRBJ2-7 and V is TRBV12-5; 7 bases line up with TRBD2. This TCR was sampled from an adult with mismatch repair-deficient cancer. CDR3 in DNA: TGTGCTAGTGGTGCATTGCGCGGCGGGAGCTACGAGCAGTACTTC. This translates into CASGALRGGSYEQYF.